A single sample is the source of the 14 T cell receptor beta chains below, sequenced in a study of cytomegalovirus exposure and HLA in healthy donors. Profiling relied on immunoSEQ multiplex PCR, and the TCRdb table lists in-frame clones only, not all of them. The sample holds approximately 120,000 clones; about 96% are singletons and the top ten take approximately 1.5%. The specimen sequenced was PBMCs. The receptors derive from a man aged 18 to 30 in good health and CMV-seronegative.

The gene calls are TRBV7-2 and TRBJ1-1; D is unclear. Germline assignment: CDR1 SGHTA and CDR2 FQGNSA. CDR3 length: 13 amino acids. Trimming took 1 base from V and 3 from J, leaving 6 bases between them. The CDR3 bases are TGTGCCAGCAGCTTAGAGGAGTACACTGAAGCTTTCTTT. The encoded protein is CASSLEEYTEAFF.

The chain employs TRBV4-3 and TRBJ2-7, with TRBD2 as a possible D gene (7 bases). V lost 0 bases and J 5 bases, leaving 11 bases between the germline ends. Germline values: CDR1 LGHNA, CDR2 YSLEER. CDR3 length: 14 amino acids. This CDR3 reads CASSQDGGRDEQYF. Written as DNA, the CDR3 is TGCGCCAGCAGCCAAGACGGGGGGCGCGACGAGCAGTACTTC.

The chain recombines TRBV5-1 with TRBJ2-2; TRBD1 matches at 10 bases. This CDR3 is 14 amino acids long. V dropped 4 bases and J dropped 5; count of bases not matched to a gene: 2. Germline CDR1 is SGHRS and CDR2 is YFSETQ. For the CDR3, the DNA is TGCGCCAGCAGCATGGGACAGGGGACCGGGGAGCTGTTTTTT. This sequence encodes CASSMGQGTGELFF.

This clone was found a few times. V and J are TRBV4-2 and TRBJ1-2; D unclear. CDR3 length: 13 residues. Looked up from germline, CDR1 is LGHNA and CDR2 is YNFKEQ. Trimming pared 3 bases from V and 4 bases from J, leaving 9 bases between. The CDR3 DNA reads as TGTGCCAGCAGCCAGCAGTCTCCCTATGGCTACACCTTC. Its translation is CASSQQSPYGYTF.

The chain joins TRBV6-1 to TRBJ2-7, with D tentatively TRBD1 (6 bases). Germline V CDR1 and CDR2: MNHNS, SASEGT. V lost 10 bases, J lost 1 base, and 14 bases lay in between. CDR3 length: 13 residues. For the CDR3, the DNA is TGTGCCACGTCGACAGGCGCGTCCTACGAGCAGTACTTC. Its translation: CATSTGASYEQYF.

V and J are TRBV10-3 and TRBJ2-7, with D possibly matching TRBD2 (5 bases). The CDR3 runs to 14 residues. V lost 5 bases and J lost 0, with 11 bases in between. The germline CDR1 and CDR2 sequences are ENHRY and SYGVKD. CDR3 nucleotides: TGTGCCATCAGTCCCGACGGGAACTCCTACGAGCAGTACTTC. This gives the protein CAISPDGNSYEQYF.

The chain combines TRBV7-2 with TRBJ2-3; no definite D call. The ends were cut back, 0 bases at V and 0 bases at J, with 16 bases in the middle. CDR3 length equals 18 residues. Per the germline V gene, CDR1 is SGHTA and CDR2 is FQGNSA. CDR3 region: CASSLALMAVVSTDTQYF. CDR3 DNA sequence: TGTGCCAGCAGCTTAGCGCTAATGGCGGTCGTTAGCACAGATACGCAGTATTTT.

CDR3 protein: CASRDRAYQETQYF. The CDR3 DNA reads TGTGCCAGTCGGGACAGGGCTTACCAAGAGACCCAGTACTTC. This sequence joins TRBV2 and TRBJ2-5; 9 positions agree with TRBD1. The trim removed 9 bases at V and 0 bases at J, leaving 5 bases unmatched. CDR3 length: 14 amino acids. Germline V gene sequence: CDR1 SNHLY, CDR2 FYNNEI.

This clone was recorded a few times. The chain links TRBV6-4 to TRBJ2-1, with 8 bases that match TRBD2. From germline, CDR1 is MRHNA and CDR2 SNTAGT. V trimming: 6 bases; J trimming: 7 bases; junction bases outside the gene matches: 11. This CDR3 region has 15 residues. The CDR3 coding sequence is TGTGCCAGCAGCAGGGGACGGGAGGGCGTAAATGAGCAGTTCTTC. Its protein is CASSRGREGVNEQFF.

The genes are TRBV7-8 and TRBJ2-1; a weak D match, TRBD1 (6 bases). CDR3 length equals 15 residues. Trimming took 0 bases from V and 6 from J, leaving 12 bases between them. CDR1 is SGHVS, CDR2 FQNEAQ, per germline. The CDR3 nucleotides are TGTGCCAGCAGCTTAGCGGGGGCCCGGCCCAATGAGCAGTTCTTC. It codes for CASSLAGARPNEQFF.

The chain employs TRBV27 and TRBJ2-7, with 10 bases lining up with TRBD2. The CDR3 length is 17 residues. The germline V gene encodes CDR1 MNHEY and CDR2 SMNVEV (reference sequence). Germline trimming cut 5 bases from V and 6 bases from J; bases unmatched to any gene: 16. CDR3 in DNA: TGTGCCAGCAGTCCCCGGCTAGCGGGAGTGGGGTGGGGCGAGCAGTACTTC. Its protein is CASSPRLAGVGWGEQYF.

This chain connects TRBV29-1 to TRBJ1-2; weak D call: TRBD1 (5 bases). The V gene lost 6 bases and the J gene lost 4 bases, with 15 bases spanning the gap. Germline loops: CDR1 SQVTM, CDR2 ANQGSEA. The CDR3 spans 13 residues. CDR3: CSVGGEGSYGYTF. CDR3 sequence (DNA): TGCAGCGTCGGGGGAGAAGGTAGCTATGGCTACACCTTC.

This chain links TRBV30 with TRBJ1-1; perhaps TRBD1 as D (6 bases). This CDR3 contains 13 residues. Trimming removed 5 bases from V and 4 bases from J, with 14 bases in between. Looked up from germline, CDR1 is GTSNPN and CDR2 is SVGIG (reference sequence). CDR3 amino acids: CAWSRGSLTEAFF. CDR3 DNA: TGTGCCTGGTCCAGGGGAAGCCTCACTGAAGCTTTCTTT.

J is TRBJ1-5 and V is TRBV7-9, with D perhaps matching TRBD1 (6 bases). This CDR3 has 15 residues. Trimming pared 4 bases from V and 5 bases from J, leaving 15 bases between. Germline CDR1 and CDR2: SEHNR and FQNEAQ (reference sequence). CDR3 sequence (DNA): TGTGCCAGCAGCTCAGGGGACCAGGGCCATCAGCCCCAGCATTTT. Its translation is CASSSGDQGHQPQHF.